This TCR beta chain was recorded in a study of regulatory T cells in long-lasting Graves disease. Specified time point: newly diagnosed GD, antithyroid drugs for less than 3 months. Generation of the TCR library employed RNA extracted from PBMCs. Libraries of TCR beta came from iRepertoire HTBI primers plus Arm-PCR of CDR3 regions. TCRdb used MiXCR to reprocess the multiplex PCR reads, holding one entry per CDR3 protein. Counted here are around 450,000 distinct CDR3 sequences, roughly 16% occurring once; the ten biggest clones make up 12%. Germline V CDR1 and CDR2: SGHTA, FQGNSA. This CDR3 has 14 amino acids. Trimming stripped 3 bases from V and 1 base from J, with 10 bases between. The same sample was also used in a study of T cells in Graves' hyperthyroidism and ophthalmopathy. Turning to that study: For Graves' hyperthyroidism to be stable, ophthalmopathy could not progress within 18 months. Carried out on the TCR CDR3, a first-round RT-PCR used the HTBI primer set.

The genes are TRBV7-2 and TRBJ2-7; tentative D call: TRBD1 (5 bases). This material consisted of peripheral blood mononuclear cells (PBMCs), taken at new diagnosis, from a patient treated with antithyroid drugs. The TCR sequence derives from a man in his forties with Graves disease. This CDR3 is CASSLGRVSYEQYF. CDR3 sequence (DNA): TGTGCCAGCAGCTTGGGCAGGGTATCCTACGAGCAGTACTTC.